This TCR beta chain was identified in a study of cytomegalovirus exposure and HLA in healthy donors. Vbeta (60) and Jbeta (13) primers were used in the PCR. Libraries were prepared by immunoSEQ multiplex PCR; TCRdb keeps only in-frame clonotypes and omits some of them. The sample has some 140,000 clones; roughly 77% are singletons. Healthy bone marrow donors made up the donors. Findings of the study overall: A missense DCLRE1C variant was associated with V- and J-gene trimming of TCR beta chains in a later analysis, and an independent cohort replicated the association. Fewer N-insertions (relative to the 666-donor mean) were reportedly seen in an Asian-associated ancestry cluster in a later analysis. Most TCR sequences were seen very rarely across donors, but some public TCRs occurred in many.

CDR1 is SNHLY, CDR2 FYNNEI, per germline. CDR3 length: 15 residues. V was trimmed by 3 bases and J by 3 bases, leaving 12 bases between them. About this clone itself: Its antigen is still unknown.

This TCR was recovered from a female donor in good health and CMV-seronegative. The V gene is TRBV2, the J gene TRBJ1-5, with a possible D match to TRBD1 (6 bases). The source material was PBMCs. DNA for the CDR3: TGTGCCAGCAGTGAGTATCCAGGGGACAATCAGCCCCAGCATTTT. As protein: CASSEYPGDNQPQHF.